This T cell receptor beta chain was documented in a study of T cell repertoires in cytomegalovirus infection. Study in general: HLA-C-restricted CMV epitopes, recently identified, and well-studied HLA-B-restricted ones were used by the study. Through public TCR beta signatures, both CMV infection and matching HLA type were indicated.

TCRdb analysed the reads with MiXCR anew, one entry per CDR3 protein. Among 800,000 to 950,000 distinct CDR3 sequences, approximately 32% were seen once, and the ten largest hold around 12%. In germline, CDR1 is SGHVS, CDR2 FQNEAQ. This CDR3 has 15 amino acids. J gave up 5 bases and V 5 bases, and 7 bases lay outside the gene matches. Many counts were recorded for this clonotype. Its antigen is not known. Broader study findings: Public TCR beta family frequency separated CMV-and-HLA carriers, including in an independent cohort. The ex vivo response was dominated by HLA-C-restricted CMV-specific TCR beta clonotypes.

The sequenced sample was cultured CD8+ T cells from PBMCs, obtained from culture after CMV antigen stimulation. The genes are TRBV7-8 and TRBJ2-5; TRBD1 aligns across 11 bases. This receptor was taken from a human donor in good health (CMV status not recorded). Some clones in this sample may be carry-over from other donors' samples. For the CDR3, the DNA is TGTGCCAGCAGCATTTGGACAGGGGGCAGGGAGACCCAGTACTTC. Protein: CASSIWTGGRETQYF. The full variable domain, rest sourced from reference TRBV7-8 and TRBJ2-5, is GAGVSQSPRYKVAKRGQDVALRCDPISGHVSLFWYQQALGQGPEFLTYFQNEAQLDKSGLPSDRFFAERPEGSVSTLKIQRTQQEDSAVYLCASSIWTGGRETQYFGPGTRLLVL.